A single T cell receptor beta chain is shown here with its context. The data are from a study of blood T cell repertoires in COVID-19. Study-level information: Samples came from the United States, Italy and Spain, spanning acute and convalescent COVID-19. T cells, B-cell-depleted T cells, or PBMCs supplied cDNA or gDNA.

As handled by the study authors: Amplification of reference gene primers provided the estimated nucleated cell counts. The assay was immunoSEQ multiplex PCR, and TCRdb's table has in-frame clones only and misses some. The DNA gave D and trimming, while V, J and clone size come from that table. The sample includes around 160,000 clones, approximately 80% seen only once; the top ten take approximately 40%. The J segment lost 2 bases and the V segment lost 5 bases, leaving 13 bases of the junction unmatched. The CDR3 runs to 17 residues. The germline V gene encodes CDR1 LGHDT and CDR2 YNNKEL (reference sequence).

The TCR sequence derives from a human donor in a cohort sampled during active COVID-19. The genes are TRBV3-1 (or the pseudogene TRBV3-2) and TRBJ2-5; 8 bases fit TRBD2. Sequenced: peripheral blood. DNA for the CDR3: TGTGCCAGCAGCTCTTTTAACAGCGGGGGTACGCAAGAGACCCAGTACTTC. Its translation is CASSSFNSGGTQETQYF.